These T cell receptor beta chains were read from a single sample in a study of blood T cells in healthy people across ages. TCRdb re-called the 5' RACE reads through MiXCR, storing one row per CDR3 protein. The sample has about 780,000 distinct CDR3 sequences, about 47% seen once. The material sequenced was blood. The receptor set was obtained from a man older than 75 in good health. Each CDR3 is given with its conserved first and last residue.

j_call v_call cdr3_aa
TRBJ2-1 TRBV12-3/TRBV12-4 CASSLGGTSGRGNEQFF
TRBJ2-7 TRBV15 CATSRDRSSGSGAYEQYF
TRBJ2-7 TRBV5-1 CASSLGTPLEQYF
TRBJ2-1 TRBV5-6 CASSLIRASGSLRLAEQFF
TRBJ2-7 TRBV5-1 CASSWADSSYEQYF
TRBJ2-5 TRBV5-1 CASSRNPRGRETQYF
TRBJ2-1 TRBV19 CASRLSGEQFF
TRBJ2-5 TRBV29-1 CSVEVSVLGETQYF
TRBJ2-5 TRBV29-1 CSLLPGAEGETQYF
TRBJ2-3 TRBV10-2 CATLTGTSGTDTQYF
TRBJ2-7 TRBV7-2 CASSGHARVSYEQYF
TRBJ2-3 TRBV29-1 CSVRAAGGPDTQYF
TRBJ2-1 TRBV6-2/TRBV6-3 CASSYSGTQQFF
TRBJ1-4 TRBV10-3 CAISTGSGDEKLFF
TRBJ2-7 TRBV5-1 CASSLGDRGFGEQYF
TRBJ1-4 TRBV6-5 CASSLGRAYEKLFF
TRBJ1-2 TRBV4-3 CASTTNMGSYGYTF
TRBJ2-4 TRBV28 CASGSLMTGLNIQYF
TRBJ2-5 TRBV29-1 CSVEGGQGEETQYF
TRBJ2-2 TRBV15 CATSREDIAGELFF
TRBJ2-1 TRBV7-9 CASIDGSRIYNEQFF
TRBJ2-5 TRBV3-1 CASSLAGGREQETQYF
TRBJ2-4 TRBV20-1 CSASLTAEGIQYF
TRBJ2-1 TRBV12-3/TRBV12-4 CASSLLGGRATEQFF
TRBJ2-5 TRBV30 CAWSEGDNQETQYF
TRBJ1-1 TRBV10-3 CAISAAGENTEAFF
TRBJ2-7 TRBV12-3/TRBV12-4 CASWVTVSEPEAYSYEQYF
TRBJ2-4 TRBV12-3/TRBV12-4 CASSLGGHQAKNIQYF
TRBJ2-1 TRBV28 CASSFNPPGLDNEQFF
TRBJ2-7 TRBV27 CASSSHSGSSYEQYF
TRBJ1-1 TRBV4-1 CASSQKDRAFLMNTEAFF
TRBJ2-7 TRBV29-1 CSVGTGVGEQYF
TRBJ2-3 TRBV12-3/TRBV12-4 CVSSPGSNSDTQYF
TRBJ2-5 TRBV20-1 CSARDGLHPGQYQETQYF
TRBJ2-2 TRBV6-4 CASSRAGAAGELFF
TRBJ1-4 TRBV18 CASSRGQATNEKLFF
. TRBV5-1 CASSPPVGEQNIQYF
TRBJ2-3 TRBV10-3 CAISGLAGGGVTDTQYF
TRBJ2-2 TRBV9 CASSVGVSYTGELFF
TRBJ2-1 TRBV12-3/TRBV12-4 CASSLWREGRNEQFF
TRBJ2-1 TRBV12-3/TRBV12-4 CAGSTYGTSGNNGQFF
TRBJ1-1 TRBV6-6 CASSPATGLNTEAFF
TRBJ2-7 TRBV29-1 CSALLSGSSYEQYF
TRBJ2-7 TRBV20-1 CSRADSGTATYEQYF
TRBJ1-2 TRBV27 CASTFSGRLNYGYTF
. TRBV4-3 CASSRWERDEQYF